This TCR beta chain was sequenced in a study of cytotoxic CD8 clonotypes in ibrutinib-treated CLL. Background on the study: The taking of response samples occurred after a median about eleven months of treatment, with a range of 6 to 36.

Some clones are missing from TCRdb's copy, which holds only in-frame ones; the method was immunoSEQ multiplex PCR. The table includes tens of thousands of clones, roughly two thirds detected once. The CDR3 has 18 residues. Germline CDR1 MGHRA, CDR2 YSYEKL. The germline V and J ends were trimmed by 0 bases and 3 bases, with 20 bases remaining between them. The V and J genes are TRBV4-1 and TRBJ1-2; no definite D call. The receptor was derived from a human donor with chronic lymphocytic leukemia. Source: PBMCs, taken at disease progression, from a patient treated with ibrutinib. The CDR3 bases are TGCGCCAGCAGCCAAGAAGAGGCTCAGTTTTTCCTAGACTATGGCTACACCTTC. This translates into CASSQEEAQFFLDYGYTF.